The rows below give T cell receptor beta chains drawn from one sample of a study of T cell responses to AZD1222 COVID-19 vaccine. Clones were read by immunoSEQ multiplex PCR, and TCRdb kept only the in-frame ones, dropping some. The table lists more than 120,000 clones, roughly 92% of them singletons. Here the sequenced sample was peripheral blood, taken 28 days after the second AZD1222 dose. These receptors were obtained from an adult who received the AZD1222 COVID-19 vaccine. Both conserved end residues are part of each CDR3. A D gene is named only where the DNA matches it firmly. Size values are once, few and many counts, or a class for expanded clones, and some rows have none.

clone size	V gene	J gene	D gene	CDR3 protein	CDR3 DNA
NA	TRBV30	TRBJ1-1	NA	CAWSVRVGHTRGTEAFF	TGTGCCTGGAGTGTAAGGGTCGGACACACCCGCGGCACTGAAGCTTTCTTT
NA	TRBV28	TRBJ2-2	NA	CASSLVTGRTGELFF	TGTGCCAGCAGTTTGGTAACAGGGAGAACCGGGGAGCTGTTTTTT
NA	TRBV9	TRBJ1-4	NA	CASSKQLATNEKLFF	TGTGCCAGCAGCAAACAATTAGCAACTAATGAAAAACTGTTTTTT
NA	TRBV9	TRBJ1-4	TRBD1	CASNPGQGHEKLFF	TGTGCCAGCAACCCGGGACAGGGGCATGAAAAACTGTTTTTT
few	TRBV6-4	TRBJ2-3	TRBD2	CASRTNSGGGTDTQYF	TGTGCCAGCAGAACTAATAGCGGGGGGGGCACAGATACGCAGTATTTT
NA	TRBV9	TRBJ2-5	NA	CASSPRDFLGETQYF	TGTGCCAGCAGCCCCCGGGACTTTCTTGGGGAGACCCAGTACTTC
NA	TRBV6-5	TRBJ1-1	NA	CASWRDTLPNTEAFF	TGTGCCAGTTGGAGGGACACCCTTCCGAACACTGAAGCTTTCTTT
NA	TRBV3-1/TRBV3-2	TRBJ1-2	TRBD1	CASSQDRGAGGPYGYTF	TGTGCCAGCAGCCAAGATCGGGGTGCAGGGGGACCCTATGGCTACACCTTC
NA	TRBV18	TRBJ2-5	TRBD2	CASSPPMVAGQETQYF	TGTGCCAGCTCACCACCGATGGTAGCGGGCCAAGAGACCCAGTACTTC
NA	TRBV5-1	TRBJ2-7	NA	CASSETVVSYGLYF	TGCGCCAGCAGCGAGACAGTAGTCTCCTACGGGCTGTACTTC
NA	TRBV6-1	TRBJ1-1	NA	CASRESTEAFF	TGTGCCAGCAGGGAAAGTACTGAAGCTTTCTTT
NA	TRBV24-1	TRBJ2-1	TRBD1	CATSDPGQGTDEQFF	TGTGCCACCAGTGATCCAGGACAGGGTACCGATGAGCAGTTCTTC
NA	TRBV12-5	TRBJ2-7	TRBD2	CASGRNYGTSGSGYEQYF	TGTGCTAGTGGTAGAAACTACGGGACTAGCGGGAGTGGCTACGAGCAGTACTTC
NA	TRBV28	TRBJ2-3	TRBD2	CASSSGLAGVGDTQYF	TGTGCCAGCAGTTCTGGACTAGCGGGGGTTGGGGATACGCAGTATTTT
NA	TRBV19	TRBJ1-2	NA	CASRSRQEYTF	TGTGCCAGTAGATCCAGACAGGAATACACCTTC
NA	TRBV7-2	TRBJ1-2	NA	CASSLRWSDGYTF	TGTGCCAGCAGCTTAAGGTGGTCGGATGGCTACACCTTC
NA	TRBV5-1	TRBJ1-4	NA	CASSLGQGGEKLFF	TGCGCCAGCAGCTTGGGCCAGGGCGGTGAAAAACTGTTTTTT
NA	TRBV5-1	TRBJ2-2	TRBD1	CASGPRDSNTGELFF	TGCGCCAGCGGCCCCAGGGACAGCAACACCGGGGAGCTGTTTTTT
NA	TRBV4-3	TRBJ2-5	TRBD1	CASSQDRGTGAKETQYF	TGCGCCAGCAGCCAAGACCGTGGGACAGGAGCAAAAGAGACCCAGTACTTC
NA	TRBV5-1	TRBJ1-5	TRBD1	CASSSQGGNQPQHF	TGCGCCAGCAGCTCGCAGGGGGGCAATCAGCCCCAGCATTTT
NA	TRBV4-1	TRBJ2-5	NA	CASSKQGRETQYF	TGCGCCAGCAGCAAACAGGGTAGGGAGACCCAGTACTTC
once	TRBV5-1	TRBJ2-7	NA	CASSLAPEAFYEQYF	TGCGCCAGCAGCTTAGCGCCCGAGGCGTTCTACGAGCAGTACTTC
NA	TRBV6-5	TRBJ1-6	NA	CASSYELVNSPLHF	TGTGCCAGCAGTTACGAACTTGTTAATTCACCCCTCCACTTT